Below, one T cell receptor (beta chain) is given with its context. These data originate in a study of CD8+ T cells in alopecia areata. Sequencing used cDNA as its template, made by extracting RNA and reverse transcribing it. Produced via immunoSEQ multiplex PCR; TCRdb's table is partial and in-frame only. The table shows 150,000 to 200,000 clones, with about three fifths occurring only once. Documented treatment: oral pan-JAK inhibitor, 5-10 mg twice daily. This CDR3 comprises 18 residues. Per the germline V gene, CDR1 is ENHRY and CDR2 is SYGVKD. V was clipped by 6 bases and J by 4 bases; unmatched bases: 9.

J is TRBJ2-6 and V is TRBV10-3; TRBD2 aligns across 13 bases. The clonotype originates from a human donor with alopecia areata. The specimen was CD4+ T cells sorted from blood, collected at week 4, from a patient treated with tofacitinib. DNA for the CDR3: TGTGCCATCAGCCGGACTAGCGGGGGATATCCAGGGGCCAACGTCCTGACTTTC. It yields the protein CAISRTSGGYPGANVLTF.